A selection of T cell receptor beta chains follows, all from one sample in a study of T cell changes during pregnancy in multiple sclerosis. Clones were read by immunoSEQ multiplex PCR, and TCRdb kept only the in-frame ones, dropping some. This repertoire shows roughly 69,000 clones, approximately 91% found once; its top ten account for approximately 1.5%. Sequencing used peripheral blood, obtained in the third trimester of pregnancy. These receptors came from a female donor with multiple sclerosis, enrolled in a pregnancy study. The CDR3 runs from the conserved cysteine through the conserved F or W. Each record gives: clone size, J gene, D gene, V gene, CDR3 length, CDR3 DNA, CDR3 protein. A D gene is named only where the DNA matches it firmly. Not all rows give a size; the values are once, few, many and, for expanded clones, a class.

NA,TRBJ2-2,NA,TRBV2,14,TGTGCCAGCAGTCTTCTAGCTGATGTAGGGGAGCTGTTTTTT,CASSLLADVGELFF
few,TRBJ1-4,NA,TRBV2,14,TGTGCCAGCAGTGTCCCAGGGGCTAATGAAAAACTGTTTTTT,CASSVPGANEKLFF
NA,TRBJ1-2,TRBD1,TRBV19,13,TGTGCCAGCACATGGACAGGGGGGAGAGGCTACACCTTC,CASTWTGGRGYTF
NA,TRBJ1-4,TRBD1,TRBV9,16,TGTGCCAGCAGCGTACAACCGGGACAGGCCAATGAAAAACTGTTTTTT,CASSVQPGQANEKLFF
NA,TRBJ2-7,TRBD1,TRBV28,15,TGTGCCAGCAGCCTCTTTCAGACAGGGAAATACGAGCAGTACTTC,CASSLFQTGKYEQYF
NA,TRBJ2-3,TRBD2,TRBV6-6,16,TGTGCCAGCAGTCCCCGACTAGCGGGGGGGCTGGATACGCAGTATTTT,CASSPRLAGGLDTQYF
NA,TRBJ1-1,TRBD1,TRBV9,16,TGTGCCAGCAGCGTAGCAGGGGGCCTAAAGAACACTGAAGCTTTCTTT,CASSVAGGLKNTEAFF
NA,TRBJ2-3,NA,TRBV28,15,TGTGCCAGCAGTTTAATGGGCGGGGGCACAGATACGCAGTATTTT,CASSLMGGGTDTQYF
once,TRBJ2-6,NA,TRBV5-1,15,TGCGCCAGCGGAAGAGGTAGCTCTGGGGCCAACGTCCTGACTTTC,CASGRGSSGANVLTF
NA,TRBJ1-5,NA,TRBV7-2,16,TGTGCCAGCAGCTTATTAGGAGGCCGCGGGGCTCAGCCCCAGCATTTT,CASSLLGGRGAQPQHF
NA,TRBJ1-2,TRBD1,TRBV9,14,TGTGCCAGCAGCGTAGAGGCAGGGGGAGGTGGCTACACCTTC,CASSVEAGGGGYTF
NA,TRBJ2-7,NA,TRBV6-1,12,TGTGCCAGTACAGGGTCTTCCTACGAGCAGTACTTC,CASTGSSYEQYF
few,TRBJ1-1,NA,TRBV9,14,TGTGCCAGCAACCCGGGACACATGAACACTGAAGCTTTCTTT,CASNPGHMNTEAFF
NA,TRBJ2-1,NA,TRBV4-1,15,TGCGCCAGCAGCCGGCAGGACTCGGACTACAATGAGCAGTTCTTC,CASSRQDSDYNEQFF
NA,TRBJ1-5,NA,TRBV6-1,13,TGTGCCAGCAGGTATTGGGGGGATCAGCCCCAGCATTTT,CASRYWGDQPQHF
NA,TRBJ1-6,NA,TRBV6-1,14,TGTGCCAGCAGTGTGGGGGGGTGGGATTCACCCCTCCACTTT,CASSVGGWDSPLHF
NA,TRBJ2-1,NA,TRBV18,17,TGTGCCAGCTCACCACCGGGGAGAGGCAGGGGGGTTAATGAGCAGTTCTTC,CASSPPGRGRGVNEQFF
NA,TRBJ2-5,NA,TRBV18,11,TGTGCCAGCTCACCCGGGGAGACCCAGTACTTC,CASSPGETQYF
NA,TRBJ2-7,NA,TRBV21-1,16,TGTGCCAGCAGCAAAGCGCTATCTGTTTCGAGCTACGAGCAGTACTTC,CASSKALSVSSYEQYF
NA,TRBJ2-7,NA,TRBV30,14,TGTGCCTGGAGTGTACGATGGAGCTCCTACGAGCAGTACTTC,CAWSVRWSSYEQYF
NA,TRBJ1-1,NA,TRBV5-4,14,TGTGCCAGCAGCTTGGAGCCCGAGAACACTGAAGCTTTCTTT,CASSLEPENTEAFF
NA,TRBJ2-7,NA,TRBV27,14,TGTGCCAGCAGTTCCCAGGGTTCGGCAGCCGAGCAGTACTTC,CASSSQGSAAEQYF
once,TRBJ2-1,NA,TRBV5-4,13,TGTGCCAGCAGCTTGTCCCCCCTTGATGAGCAGTTCTTC,CASSLSPLDEQFF
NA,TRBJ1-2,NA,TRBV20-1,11,TGCAGTGCTGTTACTAACTATGGCTACACCTTC,CSAVTNYGYTF
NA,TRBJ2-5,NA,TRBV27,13,TGTGCCAGCAGTCGGACTGTGTTCGAGACCCAGTACTTC,CASSRTVFETQYF
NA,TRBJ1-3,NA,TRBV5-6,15,TGTGCCAGCAGCTTGCGGGGGATCTCTGGAAACACCATATATTTT,CASSLRGISGNTIYF
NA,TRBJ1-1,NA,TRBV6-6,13,TGTGCCAGCAGTTACGGCCAGAACACTGAAGCTTTCTTT,CASSYGQNTEAFF
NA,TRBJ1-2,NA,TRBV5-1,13,TGCGCCAGCAGCGTTGACAGCCGGTATGGCTACACCTTC,CASSVDSRYGYTF
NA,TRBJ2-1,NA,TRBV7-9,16,TGTGCCAGCAGCCCCGGAGGGTCCCTGTCCTACAATGAGCAGTTCTTC,CASSPGGSLSYNEQFF
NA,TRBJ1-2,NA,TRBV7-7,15,TGTGCTAGCAGCTTAGTTCAGGGGCAGGACTATGGCTACACCTTC,CASSLVQGQDYGYTF
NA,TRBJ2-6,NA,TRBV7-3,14,TGTGCCAGCAGCTTAATAGCTGGGGCCAACGTCCTGACTTTC,CASSLIAGANVLTF